Shown below are 11 T cell receptor beta chains from a single sample sequenced in a study of T cell responses to AZD1222 COVID-19 vaccine. Sequencing was performed with immunoSEQ multiplex PCR; in TCRdb, only in-frame clones are kept and a portion is missing. The sample lists 50,000 to 65,000 clones; roughly four fifths were seen once. Sample: peripheral blood, taken 28 days after the second AZD1222 dose. The origin of the receptors is an adult who received the AZD1222 COVID-19 vaccine.

V gene TRBV10-3 combines with J gene TRBJ1-5, with 8 bases lining up with TRBD1. Trimming at V came to 7 bases and at J to 2 bases, leaving 4 bases not matched to a gene. Looked up from germline, CDR1 is ENHRY and CDR2 is SYGVKD. The CDR3 runs to 14 residues. CDR3 in DNA: TGTGCCATCAAGAGGACAGGGCGCAATCAGCCCCAGCATTTT. Its translation is CAIKRTGRNQPQHF.

The chain links TRBV7-2 to TRBJ1-5; 7 bases agree with TRBD1. Germline CDR1 reads SGHTA; CDR2 reads FQGNSA. This CDR3 spans 15 amino acids. V gave up 5 bases and J gave up 4 bases; unmatched junction bases: 8. This chain's CDR3 is CASSRYRGGNQPQHF. As DNA, the CDR3 is TGTGCCAGCAGCAGATACAGGGGCGGGAATCAGCCCCAGCATTTT.

This clone has only one observation. The V call is TRBV6-2 or TRBV6-3, the J call TRBJ1-5; maybe TRBD1 (6 bases). The CDR3 is 16 amino acids. V was pared by 5 bases and J by 2 bases, with 16 bases between. Germline V CDR1 and CDR2: MNHEY, SVGEGT. CDR3 bases: TGTGCCAGCAGTAACGCGCTGGGGGCCGGCAATCAGCCCCAGCATTTT. Protein product: CASSNALGAGNQPQHF.

J is TRBJ2-1 and V is TRBV19, with 8 bases identical to TRBD1. This CDR3 is 17 amino acids long. CDR1 and CDR2 from the germline V gene are LNHDA and SQIVND (reference sequence). The junction had 14 bases not matched to a gene; V was cut back by 3 bases and J by 7 bases. The CDR3 reads CASSIVQRQGAVNEQFF. The CDR3, as DNA: TGTGCCAGTAGTATCGTCCAGCGGCAGGGGGCTGTAAATGAGCAGTTCTTC.

The V and J genes are TRBV2 and TRBJ2-3; the match to TRBD2 covers 12 bases. Germline V CDR1 and CDR2: SNHLY, FYNNEI. The CDR3 extends over 14 amino acids. V lost 8 bases to trimming and J lost 3 bases; unmatched junction nucleotides: 3. The CDR3 sequence is CASVGLAGTDTQYF. CDR3 in DNA: TGTGCCAGCGTCGGACTAGCGGGAACAGATACGCAGTATTTT. The complete variable domain, with remaining parts taken from reference TRBV2 and TRBJ2-3, reads EPEVTQTPSHQVTQMGQEVILRCVPISNHLYFYWYRQILGQKVEFLVSFYNNEISEKSEIFDDQFSVERPDGSNFTLKIRSTKLEDSAMYFCASVGLAGTDTQYFGPGTRLTVL.

The chain couples TRBV3-1 (or the pseudogene TRBV3-2) to TRBJ1-2; unclear D gene. Germline assignment: CDR1 LGHDT and CDR2 YNNKEL (reference sequence). The CDR3 loop spans 15 amino acids. Deletions cut 3 bases from V and 1 base from J, with 12 bases between. CDR3: CASSHMGGDNYGYTF. As DNA, the CDR3 is TGTGCCAGCAGCCACATGGGCGGGGATAACTATGGCTACACCTTC.

This clone was seen only a few times. The V and J genes are TRBV29-1 and TRBJ2-1, with D possibly matching TRBD2 (6 bases). This CDR3 comprises 15 residues. Between the trimmed V and J ends, which lost 4 bases and 5 bases, there was a span of 18 bases. In germline, CDR1 is SQVTM, CDR2 ANQGSEA. CDR3 DNA sequence: TGCAGCGTTGCTTTTCGGAGGGGAGTCGACAATGAGCAGTTCTTC. Translated, it gives CSVAFRRGVDNEQFF.

This sequence joins TRBV30 and TRBJ2-1, with 9 bases identical to TRBD2. The CDR3 covers 13 residues. Germline values: CDR1 GTSNPN, CDR2 SVGIG (reference sequence). V lost 3 bases to trimming and J lost 6 bases; unmatched junction nucleotides: 3. DNA of the CDR3: TGTGCCTGGAGGACTAGCGGCGGCAATGAGCAGTTCTTC. This codes for CAWRTSGGNEQFF.

CDR3 sequence: CASSQVTSGSRTDTQYF. DNA of the CDR3: TGTGCCAGCAGCCAAGTCACTAGCGGGAGTCGGACAGATACGCAGTATTTT. The rearrangement joins TRBV3-1 (or the pseudogene TRBV3-2) to TRBJ2-3; the match to TRBD2 covers 11 bases. Germline assignment: CDR1 LGHDT and CDR2 YNNKEL (reference sequence). The CDR3 covers 17 residues. The junction had 6 bases not matched to a gene; V was cut back by 1 base and J by 3 bases.

The genes are TRBV29-1 and TRBJ1-2; 12 nucleotides line up with TRBD1. This CDR3 has 13 residues. Trimming cost V 8 bases and J 6 bases; bases outside gene matches: 7. CDR1 is SQVTM, CDR2 ANQGSEA, per germline. The CDR3: CSSRDRGRDGYTF. The CDR3 DNA follows: TGCAGCTCTCGGGACAGGGGGCGGGATGGCTACACCTTC. The complete variable domain, with remaining parts taken from reference TRBV29-1 and TRBJ1-2, reads SAVISQKPSRDICQRGTSLTIQCQVDSQVTMMFWYRQQPGQSLTLIATANQGSEATYESGFVIDKFPISRPNLTFSTLTVSNMSPEDSSIYLCSSRDRGRDGYTFGSGTRLTVV.

V usage is TRBV2 and J usage is TRBJ2-7; 10 positions match TRBD2. The CDR3 has 14 amino acids. J was trimmed by 2 bases and V by 6 bases; bases with no gene match: 4. The germline V gene encodes CDR1 SNHLY and CDR2 FYNNEI. The CDR3, as DNA: TGTGCCAGCAGATTAGCGGGAGGCCCCTACGAGCAGTACTTC. Encoded protein: CASRLAGGPYEQYF.